The T cell receptor beta chain under discussion was sequenced for a study of cytomegalovirus exposure and HLA in healthy donors listed by TCRdb under 2017. For the wider study: An earlier analysis of approximately 640 of the donors reported more than 250 Gb of sequence data and 117 million unique TCR beta sequences from about 200 million T cells. Among the roughly 390 genotyped donors, around 79% belonged to the genetic ancestry cluster associated with self-reported Caucasian donors. Donor age, sex, ethnicity and CMV serostatus were collected together with the repertoire data. An early release that covered several hundred HLA-typed donors contained 300 to 350 gigabases of sequencing data and about 84 million unique TCR sequences. The study aimed to test whether signatures of past pathogen exposure could be identified by cataloging public T cell receptors. Both class I and class II loci were covered by HLA typing, at four-digit resolution. A separate validation cohort of roughly 130 different subjects was used in addition to the roughly 720-subject first cohort. A later genetic analysis took genome-wide SNP genotypes for about three fifths of the 666 donors and used that subset as a discovery cohort. All discovery cohort repertoires had been generated using a single sequencing platform. Among about 410 genotyped donors of the cohort, an average of about 240,000 unique TCR beta nucleotide sequences was sequenced per donor, of which about 18% were non-productive. High-throughput TCR immunosequencing, statistical association of individual TCRs with disease status, and machine learning were combined to predict cytomegalovirus infection status. Rather than drawing on any new phenotypic data, the later analysis identified candidate immune exposures from TCR beta sequences and the way those sequences occurred across donors. The T cell repertoires of roughly 660 subjects were profiled by immunosequencing and related to cytomegalovirus serostatus. To decide whether each TCR beta V gene segment behaved as functional or pseudogenic, an earlier analysis of some 580 of the donors relied on high-throughput TCR beta sequencing. To study patterns of TCR occurrence, a later analysis re-analyzed previously published TCR beta repertoires from 700 or so donors and added high-resolution HLA genotyping. A few DR-DQ haplotypes were treated as single units for association and clustering because of strong linkage in the cohort. Typing coverage varied by locus: roughly 620-640 donors for A, B, C, DRB1 and DQB1; approximately 500 for DQA1; around 610 for DPA1; more than 450 for DPB1.

Sequences SGHAT (CDR1) and FQNNGV (CDR2) are obtained from the germline V gene. Trimming takes 5 bases from V and 1 base from J, and the germline ends sit 17 bases apart. The CDR3 sequence holds 16 residues, the cysteine and phenylalanine included. The read is trimmed to its CDR3 DNA, 48 bases read in frame from base 1. The cohort comprised fewer than 750 healthy bone marrow donors. Cohort members were all nominally healthy when sampled, although unrecorded immune exposures were likely present. The donor was CMV seropositive and belonged to the group of some 290 seropositive cohort members. A peripheral blood sample was collected from each donor, and TCR beta sequencing was performed on peripheral blood mononuclear cells. Genomic DNA extraction from the blood cell samples was performed with the Qiagen DNeasy Blood Extraction Kit. What the research found in general, with its limitations: Three of the identified cytomegalovirus-associated TCR beta chains were confirmed in vitro to be specific for cytomegalovirus antigens. In the study, around 150 TCR beta chains were listed as associated with cytomegalovirus. A later analysis found that most CMV-associated TCR beta chains appeared HLA-restricted, with HLA associations seemingly driven largely by CMV exposure. In both the original and validation cohorts, the classifier was reported to diagnose cytomegalovirus status with high specificity and sensitivity. Some IMGT-functional V segments, including TRBV6-2 and TRBV6-3, could not be distinguished by the 87-base-pair reads and were therefore excluded. Only TCR beta chains were sequenced in this cohort, and the absence of alpha or paired-chain data limited detectable features. The authors suggested that the approach could potentially be generalized to other disease states and immunological phenotypes. In a later analysis, HLA-associated TCR beta chains were found to be more clonally expanded and to have lower generation probabilities than equally common non-associated chains. A group of highly shared sequence variants was considered likely to be a technical artifact of the sequencing pipeline. Immune exposure information for the cohort was limited to CMV serostatus. Across donors, most TCR sequences were observed very rarely, whereas some public TCRs were present in many individuals. The earlier analysis of 587 of the donors excluded roughly 17 rarely observed V segments, including chromosome 9 orphons, because counts were too low. Compared with the roughly 670-donor mean, donors in an Asian-associated ancestry cluster had fewer N-insertions in productive TCRs, according to a later genetic analysis. An earlier analysis of several hundred of the donors showed that most TCR beta V segments appeared in productive rearrangements either about 87% or about 30% of the time, which broadly matched IMGT annotations. Correlated functional status among segregating V segments might reflect linkage disequilibrium, but an unknown experimental factor could not be ruled out. Roughly uniform sequencing depth across donors was assumed in presence/absence analyses, although this assumption may not hold. A further reported finding was that TCR beta sequences accurately predicted the HLA-A and HLA-B alleles for most subjects in the first cohort. Because some donors lacked HLA typing at each locus, the association tests relied only on the typed subset. In a later genetic analysis, a missense DCLRE1C variant was associated with V-gene and J-gene trimming of TCR beta chains, and the association was replicated in an independent cohort. According to a later analysis, parvovirus B19, influenza, CMV and Epstein-Barr virus appeared linked to several top co-occurrence clusters. In a later analysis, around 15,000 TCR beta sequences were associated with specific HLA alleles at a false discovery rate of 0.05. In a later analysis, TCR association rates were found to vary across HLA loci, with the most associated TCRs seen for DRB1 alleles and the fewest for HLA-C alleles. When HLA alleles, especially DR and DQ, strongly co-occurred, attributing TCR associations to individual alleles was difficult.

As to this clone: Its cognate antigen has yet to be identified. There are no base qualities to consult, and no much larger clone falls within one base.

Libraries came from the immunoSEQ multiplex PCR assay. For the multiplex PCR, a mixture combining 60 forward primers for TCR Vbeta segments and 13 reverse primers for TCR Jbeta segments was used. The CDR3 region of rearranged TCR beta genes was amplified from genomic DNA by a multiplex PCR assay. On the Illumina HiSeq System, the amplified TCR beta libraries were sequenced as 87-base-pair reads. As for the original processing: A later analysis counted 75 million to 100 million unique TCR beta chains across the 700 or so repertoires, and approximately 11 million of these chains were shared by at least two donors. A nearest-neighbor algorithm error-corrected the raw reads and collapsed the reads into unique sequences, merging closely related sequences to remove PCR and sequencing errors. V, D and J gene segments were assigned by aligning CDR3 sequences to IMGT reference sequences. For a sequence to be retained, a match of at least six nucleotides was required to both a V gene segment and a J gene segment. Rearrangements were called productive when the CDR3 lacked stop codons and stayed in frame with V and J; all others were non-productive. Following IMGT convention, CDR3 was defined as the stretch from the second conserved V-encoded cysteine up to the conserved J-encoded phenylalanine. In an earlier analysis of around 600 of the donors, sequences lacking an unambiguous match to a single V gene segment were excluded. In an earlier analysis of 587 of the donors, a V segment was called functional when productive rearrangements were above 56.7%, and segregating when the standard deviation between donors exceeded 5%. A statistical classification framework was built for diagnosing cytomegalovirus status from the catalog of TCR beta chain sequences. V and J gene assignment, in a later analysis, came from comparing TCR nucleotide sequences with IMGT/GENE-DB human TR gene sequences. Using the TCRdist pipeline, a later analysis assigned CDR3 sequences along with most-parsimonious VDJ recombination scenarios. In a later analysis, each TCR beta chain was defined by its CDR3 amino acid sequence together with its V-gene family, and reads without a unique V-gene family were excluded. A later analysis removed 450 to 600 highly shared, low-generation-probability nucleotide sequences to deal with suspected cross-contamination and a sequencing artifact. In a later analysis, a clonal expansion index for each public chain was calculated from normalized within-repertoire ranks of inferred template counts. In a later analysis, generation probabilities were computed using a VDJ recombination model fitted to out-of-frame rearrangements, and the results were checked against IGoR. In a later analysis, hypergeometric tests were used to score TCR-TCR, TCR-HLA and TCR-CMV co-occurrence, with a repertoire-size bias correction applied to TCR pairs. False discovery rates were estimated in a later analysis by permuting HLA or CMV assignments 20 times. In a later analysis, co-occurring TCRs were grouped with DBSCAN, and TCRdist sequence similarity was added when clustering was performed within HLA-allele-positive subsets. Co-occurrence clustering excluded repertoires with fewer than 30,000 or more than 120,000 public chains, plus five with anomalous nucleotide sharing. The table was pulled from immuneACCESS by TCRdb, which kept in-frame rearrangements only. Such tables lose some clones; where checked, under half of the loss comes from unresolved V genes, and the rest has no known cause. The D gene and trimming were derived from the DNA, and the V and J assignments and clone size from that table. A total of 110,000 or so clones appear in this sample, just under 70% of them only once. In total, the top ten clones hold about 5.7% of the sample.

The clonotype originates from a woman aged 70-85 years in good health and CMV-seropositive. Rearrangement joined TRBV11-2 to TRBJ1-1; TRBD1 is a possible D gene, resting on 6 matching bases. The sequenced sample was PBMCs. The CDR3 is CASSGGWGRGNTEAFF. The nucleotide sequence reads as follows: TGTGCCAGCAGCGGGGGTTGGGGCAGGGGGAACACTGAAGCTTTCTTT.